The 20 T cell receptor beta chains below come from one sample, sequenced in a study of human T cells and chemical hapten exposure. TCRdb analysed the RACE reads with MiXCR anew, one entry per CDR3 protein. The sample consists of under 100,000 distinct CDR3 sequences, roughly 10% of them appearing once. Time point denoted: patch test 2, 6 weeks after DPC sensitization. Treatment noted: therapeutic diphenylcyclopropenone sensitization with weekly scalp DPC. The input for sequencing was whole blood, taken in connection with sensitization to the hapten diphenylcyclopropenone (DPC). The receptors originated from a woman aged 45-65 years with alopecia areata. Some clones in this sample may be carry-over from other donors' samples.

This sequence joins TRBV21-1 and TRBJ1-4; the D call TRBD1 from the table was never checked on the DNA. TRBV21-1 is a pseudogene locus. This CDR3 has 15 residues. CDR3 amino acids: CASSKRDSPNEKLFF. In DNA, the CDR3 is TGTGCCAGCAGCAAACGGGACAGCCCGAATGAAAAACTGTTTTTT.

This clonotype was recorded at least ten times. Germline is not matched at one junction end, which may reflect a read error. In nucleotides, the CDR3 is TGTGCCACCCGTGACACGGGCAGGCCCAACACTGAAGCTTTCTTT. Protein sequence: CATRDTGRPNTEAFF. The rearrangement joins TRBV24-1 to TRBJ1-1; D is unclear. CDR3 length equals 15 residues. Germline loops: CDR1 KGHDR, CDR2 SFDVKD.

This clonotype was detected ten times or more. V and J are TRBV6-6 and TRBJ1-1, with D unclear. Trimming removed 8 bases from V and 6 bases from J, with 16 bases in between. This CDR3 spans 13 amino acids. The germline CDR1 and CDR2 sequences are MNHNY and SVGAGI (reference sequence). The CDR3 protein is CASGGGRASEAFF. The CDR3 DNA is TGTGCCAGCGGAGGAGGCCGAGCGTCTGAAGCTTTCTTT.

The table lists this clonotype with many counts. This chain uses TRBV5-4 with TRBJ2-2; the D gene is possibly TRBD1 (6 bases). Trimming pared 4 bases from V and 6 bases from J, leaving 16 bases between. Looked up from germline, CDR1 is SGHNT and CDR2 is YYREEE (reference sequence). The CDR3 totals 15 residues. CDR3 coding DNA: TGTGCCAGCAGCGGGGGAGACAACAGGGCCGGGGAGCTGTTTTTT. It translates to CASSGGDNRAGELFF. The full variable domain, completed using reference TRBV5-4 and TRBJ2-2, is ETGVTQSPTHLIKTRGQQVTLRCSSQSGHNTVSWYQQALGQGPQFIFQYYREEENGRGNFPPRFSGLQFPNYSSELNVNALELDDSALYLCASSGGDNRAGELFFGEGSRLTVL.

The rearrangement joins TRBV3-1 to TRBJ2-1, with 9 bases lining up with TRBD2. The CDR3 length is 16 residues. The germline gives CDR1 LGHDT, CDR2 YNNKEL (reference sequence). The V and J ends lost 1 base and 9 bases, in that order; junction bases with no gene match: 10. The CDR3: CASSQVGSSGKGEQFF. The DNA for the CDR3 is TGTGCCAGCAGCCAAGTAGGTTCTAGCGGGAAGGGTGAGCAGTTCTTC.

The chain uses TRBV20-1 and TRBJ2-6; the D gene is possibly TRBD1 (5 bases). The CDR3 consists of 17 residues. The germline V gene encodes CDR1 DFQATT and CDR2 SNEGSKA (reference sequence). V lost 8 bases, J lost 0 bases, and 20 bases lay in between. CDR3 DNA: TGCAGTACGCCGGGCAGGGAAAAGCCCTCTGGGGCCAACGTCCTGACTTTC. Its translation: CSTPGREKPSGANVLTF.

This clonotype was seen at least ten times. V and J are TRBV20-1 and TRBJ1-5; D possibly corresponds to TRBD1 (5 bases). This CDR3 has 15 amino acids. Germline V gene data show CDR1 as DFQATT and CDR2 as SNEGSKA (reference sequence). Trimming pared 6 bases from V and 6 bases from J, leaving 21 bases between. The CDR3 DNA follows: TGCAGTGCCCACCGGGACTCTAAAGGGTCTCAGCCCCAGCATTTT. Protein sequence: CSAHRDSKGSQPQHF.

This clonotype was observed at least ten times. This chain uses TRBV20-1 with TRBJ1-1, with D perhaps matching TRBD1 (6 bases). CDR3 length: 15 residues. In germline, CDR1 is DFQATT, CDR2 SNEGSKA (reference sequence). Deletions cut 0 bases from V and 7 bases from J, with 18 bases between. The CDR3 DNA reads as TGCAGTGCTAGAGATCATCAGGGGCCGTACCTTGAAGCTTTCTTT. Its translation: CSARDHQGPYLEAFF.

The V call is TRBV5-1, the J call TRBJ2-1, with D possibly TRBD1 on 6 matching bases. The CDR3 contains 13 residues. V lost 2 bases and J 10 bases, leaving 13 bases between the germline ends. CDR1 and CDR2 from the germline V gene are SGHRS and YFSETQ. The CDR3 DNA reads TGCGCCAGCAGCTTAGCGAGACAGGTAGAGCAGTTCTTC. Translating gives CASSLARQVEQFF.

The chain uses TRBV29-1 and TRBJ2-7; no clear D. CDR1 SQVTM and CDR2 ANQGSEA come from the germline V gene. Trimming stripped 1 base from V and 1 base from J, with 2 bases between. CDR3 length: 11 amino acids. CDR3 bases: TGCAGCGTTGAAGTTTCCTACGAGCAGTACTTC. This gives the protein CSVEVSYEQYF.

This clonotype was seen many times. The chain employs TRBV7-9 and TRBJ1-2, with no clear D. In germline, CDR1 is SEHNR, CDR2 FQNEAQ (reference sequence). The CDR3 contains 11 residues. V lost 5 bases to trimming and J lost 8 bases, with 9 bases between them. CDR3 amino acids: CASSRLEGYTF. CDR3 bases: TGTGCCAGCAGCAGACTGGAGGGCTACACCTTC.

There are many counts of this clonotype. CDR3 nucleotides: TGTGCCAGCACCCGGCGTTGGGTGAACACCGGGGAGCTGTTTTTT. Translating gives CASTRRWVNTGELFF. This chain connects TRBV6-2 or TRBV6-3 to TRBJ2-2; D unclear. Germline assignment: CDR1 MNHEY and CDR2 SVGEGT. This CDR3 has 15 residues. V was cut by 7 bases and J by 1 base, with 13 bases left in between.

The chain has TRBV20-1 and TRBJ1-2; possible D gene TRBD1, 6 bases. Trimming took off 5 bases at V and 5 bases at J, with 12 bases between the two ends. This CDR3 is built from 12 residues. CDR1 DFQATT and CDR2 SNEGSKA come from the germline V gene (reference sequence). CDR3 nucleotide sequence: TGCAGTGCTGGAAACAGGGAATATGGCTACACCTTC. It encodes CSAGNREYGYTF.

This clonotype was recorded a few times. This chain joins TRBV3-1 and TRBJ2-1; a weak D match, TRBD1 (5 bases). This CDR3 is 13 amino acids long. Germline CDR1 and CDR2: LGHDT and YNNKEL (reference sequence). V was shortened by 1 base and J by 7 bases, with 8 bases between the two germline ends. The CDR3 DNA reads TGTGCCAGCAGCCAAGTGACAGTTAATGAGCAGTTCTTC. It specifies CASSQVTVNEQFF.

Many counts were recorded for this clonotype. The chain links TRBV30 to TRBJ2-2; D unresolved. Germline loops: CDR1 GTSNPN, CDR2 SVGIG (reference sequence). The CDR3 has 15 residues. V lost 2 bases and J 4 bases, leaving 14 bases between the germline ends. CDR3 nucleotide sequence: TGTGCCTGGAGTTTCGTGGGGATGGGCACCGGGGAGCTGTTTTTT. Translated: CAWSFVGMGTGELFF.

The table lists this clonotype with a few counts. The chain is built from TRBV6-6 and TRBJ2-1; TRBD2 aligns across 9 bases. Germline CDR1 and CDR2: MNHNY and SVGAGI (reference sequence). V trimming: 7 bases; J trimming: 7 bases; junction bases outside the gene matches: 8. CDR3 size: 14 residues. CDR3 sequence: CASTPRLAGNEQFF. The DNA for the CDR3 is TGTGCCAGCACCCCCCGGCTAGCGGGAAATGAGCAGTTCTTC.

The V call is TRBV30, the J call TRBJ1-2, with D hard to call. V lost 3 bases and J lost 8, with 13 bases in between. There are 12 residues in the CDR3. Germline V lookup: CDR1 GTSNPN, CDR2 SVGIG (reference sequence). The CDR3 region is CAWSYLSRGYTF. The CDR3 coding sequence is TGTGCCTGGAGCTATTTATCAAGGGGCTACACCTTC.

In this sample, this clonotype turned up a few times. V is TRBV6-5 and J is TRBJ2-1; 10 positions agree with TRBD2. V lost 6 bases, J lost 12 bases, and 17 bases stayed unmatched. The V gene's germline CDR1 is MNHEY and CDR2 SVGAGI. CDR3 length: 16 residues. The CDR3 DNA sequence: TGTGCCAGCAGAATAACCGGGACTAGCGCCGTTGACGTGCAGTTCTTC. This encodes CASRITGTSAVDVQFF.

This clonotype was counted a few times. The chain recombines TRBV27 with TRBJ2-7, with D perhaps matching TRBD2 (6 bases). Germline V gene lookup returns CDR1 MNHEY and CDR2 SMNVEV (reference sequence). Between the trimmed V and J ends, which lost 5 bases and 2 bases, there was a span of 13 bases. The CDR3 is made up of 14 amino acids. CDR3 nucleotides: TGTGCCAGCAGTCGAGCGGGTGCTACCTACGAGCAGTACTTC. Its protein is CASSRAGATYEQYF.

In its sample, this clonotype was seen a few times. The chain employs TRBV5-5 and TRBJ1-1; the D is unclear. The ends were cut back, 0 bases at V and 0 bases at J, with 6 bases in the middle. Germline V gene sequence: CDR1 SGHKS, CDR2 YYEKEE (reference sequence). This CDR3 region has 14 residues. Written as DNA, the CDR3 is TGTGCCAGCAGCTTGGTAATATTGAACACTGAAGCTTTCTTT. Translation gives CASSLVILNTEAFF.